This T cell receptor beta chain was recovered during a study of prognosis after radiotherapy for stage I lung cancer. Whole-study context: The patient group consisted of approximately 14 men and over five women whose ages spanned 53 to 84, median roughly 70 years. There were 7 or 8 patients whose tumors were squamous cell carcinoma and twelve whose tumors were adenocarcinoma. Study-level findings and limits: A difference in TRBV and TRBJ gene usage was reportedly seen between patients with and without metastases. After stereotactic body radiation therapy, median unique TCR clones were 6,861, down from around 9,500.

Per germline, CDR1 DFQATT and CDR2 SNEGSKA (reference sequence). The CDR3 has 17 residues. The V segment lost 3 bases and the J segment 7 bases; nucleotides outside the gene matches: 16. Genomic DNA served as the source from which two-round multiplex PCR generated TCR beta CDR3 amplicons. First-round PCR, the initial amplification, used primers specific to each TRBV and TRBJ gene. TCRdb used MiXCR to reprocess the multiplex PCR reads, holding one entry per CDR3 protein. The sample consists of roughly 20,000 distinct CDR3 sequences, less than 70% of them appearing once. With regard to this clonotype: Its antigen is unknown.

This sequence was found in a donor over 45 with non-small cell lung cancer. The chain combines TRBV20-1 with TRBJ2-1; 9 bases are a match to TRBD2. The specimen comprised PBMCs, sampled before or after stereotactic body radiation therapy (not recorded which). CDR3 in DNA: TGCAGTGCTAGTGCACTAGCGGGCCCACAGGCATATAATGAGCAGTTCTTC. Its translation: CSASALAGPQAYNEQFF.